This is a list of T cell receptor beta chains from one sample in a study of blood T cell repertoires in COVID-19. TCRdb keeps only in-frame clones here, not all; method: immunoSEQ multiplex PCR. The sample shows a few hundred thousand clones, 65% to 90% of them seen only once. Sequenced input: PBMCs or T cells enriched from blood (not recorded which). The receptor set was obtained from a woman between 40 and 50 years old with acute COVID-19. The CDR3 runs from the conserved cysteine through the conserved F or W. Each record gives: V gene, clone size, CDR3 length, J gene, D gene, CDR3 protein, CDR3 DNA. The D gene is left open where the match is weak. Size values are once, few and many counts, or a class for expanded clones, and some rows have none.

>TRBV19|few|13|TRBJ2-7|-
CATNSGETYEQYF
TGTGCCACCAATTCAGGGGAAACCTACGAGCAGTACTTC
>TRBV5-1|-|15|TRBJ1-1|-
CASSLDLGANTEAFF
TGCGCCAGCAGCTTGGATCTGGGGGCGAACACTGAAGCTTTCTTT
>TRBV27|-|16|TRBJ1-3|TRBD1
CASSPGQGISGNTIYF
TGTGCCAGCAGTCCCGGACAGGGCATCTCTGGAAACACCATATATTTT
>TRBV5-1|-|14|TRBJ2-7|-
CASSFTQEAYEQYF
TGCGCCAGCAGCTTTACCCAGGAGGCCTACGAGCAGTACTTC
>TRBV6-6|-|14|TRBJ1-1|-
CASNLGGKNTEAFF
TGTGCCAGCAATCTAGGGGGTAAGAACACTGAAGCTTTCTTT
>TRBV5-8|-|13|TRBJ2-7|-
CASSFGDPYEQYF
TGTGCCAGCAGCTTCGGGGATCCCTACGAGCAGTACTTC
>TRBV4-2|-|16|TRBJ1-2|TRBD1
CASSQLRQGGNYGYTF
TGTGCCAGCAGCCAATTACGACAGGGCGGGAACTATGGCTACACCTTC
>TRBV20-1|-|11|TRBJ1-1|-
CSATGDTEAFF
TGCAGTGCTACAGGGGACACTGAAGCTTTCTTT
>TRBV13|-|13|TRBJ1-1|-
CASISSGNTEAFF
TGTGCCAGTATCTCCTCGGGGAATACTGAAGCTTTCTTT
>TRBV7-2|-|16|TRBJ1-2|-
CASSPYQGAGNYGYTF
TGTGCCAGCAGCCCCTATCAAGGGGCCGGGAACTATGGCTACACCTTC
>TRBV2|-|15|TRBJ2-7|-
CASKQRQGRAYEQYF
TGTGCCAGCAAACAACGGCAGGGGAGAGCCTACGAGCAGTACTTC
>TRBV29-1|-|17|TRBJ1-2|TRBD1
CSVEVSLWTGDDYGYTF
TGCAGCGTTGAAGTATCCCTCTGGACAGGGGACGACTATGGCTACACCTTC
>TRBV24-1|-|14|TRBJ2-3|TRBD2
CATSRSGGTDTQYF
TGTGCCACCAGTCGTAGCGGGGGGACAGATACGCAGTATTTT
>TRBV2|once|11|TRBJ2-7|TRBD1
CASSLQGEQYF
TGTGCCAGCAGCTTACAGGGGGAGCAGTACTTC
>TRBV20-1|-|11|TRBJ1-3|-
CSATDINTIYF
TGCAGTGCCACGGACATAAACACCATATATTTT
>TRBV9|-|17|TRBJ1-3|TRBD1
CASSASGQGERGNTIYF
TGTGCCAGCAGCGCATCCGGACAGGGGGAGCGTGGAAACACCATATATTTT
>TRBV7-7|-|16|TRBJ1-1|-
CASSYPLGGANTEAFF
TGTGCCAGCAGCTACCCCCTCGGAGGGGCGAACACTGAAGCTTTCTTT
>TRBV6-5|-|15|TRBJ1-2|TRBD1
CASSPRTGSNYGYTF
TGTGCCAGCAGTCCCCGGACAGGGTCTAACTATGGCTACACCTTC
>TRBV3-1/TRBV3-2|-|14|TRBJ2-3|-
CASSQNGGPDTQYF
TGTGCCAGCAGCCAAAACGGGGGGCCAGATACGCAGTATTTT
>TRBV7-2|-|14|TRBJ1-2|TRBD1
CASSLERGRYGYTF
TGTGCCAGCAGCTTAGAGAGGGGGCGATATGGCTACACCTTC
>TRBV5-4|-|16|TRBJ2-2|-
CASSQRQRSNTGELFF
TGTGCCAGCAGCCAAAGACAGCGATCGAACACCGGGGAGCTGTTTTTT
>TRBV10-3|-|15|TRBJ2-1|TRBD1
CAIRVDRGGYNEQFF
TGTGCCATCAGGGTGGACAGGGGTGGTTACAATGAGCAGTTCTTC